This TCR beta chain derives from a study of blood T cell repertoires in COVID-19. As for the study in general: Samples taken during acute and convalescent COVID-19 were collected in the United States, Italy and Spain. In each case, the material was cDNA or gDNA derived from T cells, B-cell-depleted T cells, or PBMCs.

In the source study's methods: Reference gene primer amplification in the assay estimated nucleated cell counts. Generated by immunoSEQ multiplex PCR, the TCRdb table keeps only in-frame clones and is missing some. V, J and clone size were drawn from that table, and D and trimming were deduced from the DNA. The repertoire includes under 300,000 clones, under 85% of them detected once, and about 4% sits in the top ten. Per germline, CDR1 KGHDR and CDR2 SFDVKD. V was cut by 2 bases and J by 0 bases, with 4 bases left in between. The CDR3 contains 13 residues. Material: peripheral blood. V usage is TRBV24-1 and J usage is TRBJ2-7, with D unclear. The TCR sequence derives from a woman in her thirties or forties with active or convalescent COVID-19. In nucleotides, the CDR3 is TGTGCCACCAGTGATTCAGTCTCCTACGAGCAGTACTTC. Protein product: CATSDSVSYEQYF.